This TCR beta chain was found in a study of cytotoxic CD8 clonotypes in ibrutinib-treated CLL. Overall study context: After a median around 13 months on treatment (6 to 36), response samples were drawn. Average yields of 255,043 productive templates and tens of thousands of productive rearrangements characterized the samples.

This clone was observed a handful of times. Antigen unknown. The study, taken as a whole, reports: Baseline clonality, higher than in age-matched healthy donors, tracked circulating CD8+ T-cell counts.

The repertoire was sequenced with immunoSEQ multiplex PCR; TCRdb's copy has only in-frame clones and lacks some. Among approximately 140,000 clones listed, around three quarters were seen once. This TCR was recovered from a human donor with chronic lymphocytic leukemia. The material sequenced was PBMCs, taken after 12 months of ibrutinib treatment.

The DNA of the CDR3 is TGTGCCAGTAGCCTGAGGACAGAAAGCAATCAGCCCCAGCATTTT. This encodes CASSLRTESNQPQHF. The chain couples TRBV19 to TRBJ1-5; tentatively, D is TRBD1 (6 bases). The CDR3 consists of 15 residues. The germline gives CDR1 LNHDA, CDR2 SQIVND (reference sequence). V lost 6 bases and J 1 base, leaving 13 bases between the germline ends.